The present TCR beta chain was sequenced within a study of T-cell memory formation after mild COVID-19. About this clonotype itself: Its specificity is not known.

MiXCR, applied by TCRdb to the 5' RACE reads, yields one record per CDR3 protein. The sample holds roughly 130,000 distinct CDR3 sequences, approximately 5.9% seen once. Looked up from germline, CDR1 is SGHRS and CDR2 is YFSETQ. This CDR3 has 14 amino acids. The V end was cut by 0 bases, the J end by 5 bases, with 11 bases between. General study findings and limits: Among CD4+ contracting clones, most were CM and EM, and CD8+ ones EMRA. Memory cells collected pre-infection included some clones that later responded, suggesting cross-reactive memory joined.

The clonotype was recovered from an adult woman who had mild COVID-19 (a few samples of this study predate the infection). Cell type and time point are not known. Sequencing input: PBMCs or a T cell subset sorted from them (not recorded which). This chain connects TRBV5-1 to TRBJ2-5, with D possibly called TRBD1 or TRBD2 (5 bases each). CDR3 sequence: CASSLAPGQETQYF. The CDR3, as DNA: TGCGCCAGCAGCTTGGCCCCGGGGCAGGAGACCCAGTACTTC.